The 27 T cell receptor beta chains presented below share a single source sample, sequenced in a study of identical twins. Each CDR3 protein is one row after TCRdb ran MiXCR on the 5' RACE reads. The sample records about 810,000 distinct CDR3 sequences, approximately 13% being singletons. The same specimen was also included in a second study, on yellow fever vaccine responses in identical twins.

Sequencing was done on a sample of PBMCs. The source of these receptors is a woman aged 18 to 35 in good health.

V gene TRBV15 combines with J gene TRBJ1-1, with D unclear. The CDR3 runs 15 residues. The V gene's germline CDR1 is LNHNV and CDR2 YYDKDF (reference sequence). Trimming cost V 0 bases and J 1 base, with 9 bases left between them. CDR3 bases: TGTGCCACCAGCAGAGATCTCTCAGGGAACACTGAAGCTTTCTTT. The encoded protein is CATSRDLSGNTEAFF.

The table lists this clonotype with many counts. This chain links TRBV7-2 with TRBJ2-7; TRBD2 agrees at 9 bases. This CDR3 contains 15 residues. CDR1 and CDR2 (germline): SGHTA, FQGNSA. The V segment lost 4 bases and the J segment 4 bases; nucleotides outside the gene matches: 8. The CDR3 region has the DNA TGTGCCAGCAGCTCAACCGGGACTAGCACGTACGAGCAGTACTTC. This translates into CASSSTGTSTYEQYF.

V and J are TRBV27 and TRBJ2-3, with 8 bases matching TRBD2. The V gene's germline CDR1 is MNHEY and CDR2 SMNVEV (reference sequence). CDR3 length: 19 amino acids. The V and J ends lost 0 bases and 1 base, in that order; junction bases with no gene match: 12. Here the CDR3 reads CASSLSITIAGGRTDTQYF. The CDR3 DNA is TGTGCCAGCAGTTTATCGATAACGATCGCGGGAGGCCGCACAGATACGCAGTATTTT.

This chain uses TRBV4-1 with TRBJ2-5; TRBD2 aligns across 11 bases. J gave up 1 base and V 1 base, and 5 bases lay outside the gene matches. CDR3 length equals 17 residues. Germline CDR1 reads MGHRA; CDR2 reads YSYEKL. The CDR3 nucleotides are TGCGCCAGCAGCCAAGGACTAGCGGGGACGCCCCAAGAGACCCAGTACTTC. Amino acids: CASSQGLAGTPQETQYF.

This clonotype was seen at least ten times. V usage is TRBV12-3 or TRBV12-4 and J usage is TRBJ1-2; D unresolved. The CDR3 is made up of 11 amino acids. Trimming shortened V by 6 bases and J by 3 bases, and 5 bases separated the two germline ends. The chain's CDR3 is CASRRDYGYTF. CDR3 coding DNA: TGTGCCAGCAGGCGCGACTATGGCTACACCTTC.

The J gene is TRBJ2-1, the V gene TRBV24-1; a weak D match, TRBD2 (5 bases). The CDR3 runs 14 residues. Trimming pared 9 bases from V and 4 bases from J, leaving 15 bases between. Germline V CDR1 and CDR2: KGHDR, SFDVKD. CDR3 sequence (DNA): TGTGCCACCCAAGTATCAGCGGCTTACAATGAGCAGTTCTTC. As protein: CATQVSAAYNEQFF.

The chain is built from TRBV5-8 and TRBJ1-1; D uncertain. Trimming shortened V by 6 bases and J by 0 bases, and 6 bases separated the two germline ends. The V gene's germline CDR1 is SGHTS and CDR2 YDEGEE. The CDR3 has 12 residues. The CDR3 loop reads CASKGMNTEAFF. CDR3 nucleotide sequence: TGTGCCAGCAAAGGAATGAACACTGAAGCTTTCTTT.

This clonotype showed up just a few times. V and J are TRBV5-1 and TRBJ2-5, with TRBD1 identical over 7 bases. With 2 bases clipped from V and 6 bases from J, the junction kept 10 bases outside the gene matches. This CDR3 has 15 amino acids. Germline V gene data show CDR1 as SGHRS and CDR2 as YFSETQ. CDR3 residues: CASSFTTGSSKTQYF. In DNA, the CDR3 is TGCGCCAGCAGCTTTACGACAGGGTCCTCGAAGACCCAGTACTTC.

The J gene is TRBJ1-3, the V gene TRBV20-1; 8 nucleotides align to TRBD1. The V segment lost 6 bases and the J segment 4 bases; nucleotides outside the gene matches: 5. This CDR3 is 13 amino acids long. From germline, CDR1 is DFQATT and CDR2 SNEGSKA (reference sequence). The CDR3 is CSAKTGVGNTIYF. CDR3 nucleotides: TGCAGTGCCAAGACAGGGGTCGGAAACACCATATATTTT.

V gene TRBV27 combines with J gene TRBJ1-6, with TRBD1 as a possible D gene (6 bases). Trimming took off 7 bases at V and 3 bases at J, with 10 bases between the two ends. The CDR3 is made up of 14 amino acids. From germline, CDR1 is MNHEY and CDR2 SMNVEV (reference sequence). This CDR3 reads CASNRDIYNSPLHF. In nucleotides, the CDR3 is TGTGCCAGCAACAGGGACATCTATAATTCACCCCTCCACTTT.

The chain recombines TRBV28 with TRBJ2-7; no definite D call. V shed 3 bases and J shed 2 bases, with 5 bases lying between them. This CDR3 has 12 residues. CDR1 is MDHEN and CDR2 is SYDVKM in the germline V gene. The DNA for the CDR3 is TGTGCCAGCAGTTTCCACGCCTACGAGCAGTACTTC. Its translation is CASSFHAYEQYF.

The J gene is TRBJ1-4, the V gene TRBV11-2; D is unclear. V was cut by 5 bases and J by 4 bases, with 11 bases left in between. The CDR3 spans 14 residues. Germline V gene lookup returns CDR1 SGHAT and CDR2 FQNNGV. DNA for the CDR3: TGTGCCAGCAGCCCTGCCGGGGTTAATGAAAAACTGTTTTTT. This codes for CASSPAGVNEKLFF. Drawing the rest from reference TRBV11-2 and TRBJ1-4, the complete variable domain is EAGVAQSPRYKIIEKRQSVAFWCNPISGHATLYWYQQILGQGPKLLIQFQNNGVVDDSQLPKDRFSAERLKGVDSTLKIQPAKLEDSAVYLCASSPAGVNEKLFFGSGTQLSVL.

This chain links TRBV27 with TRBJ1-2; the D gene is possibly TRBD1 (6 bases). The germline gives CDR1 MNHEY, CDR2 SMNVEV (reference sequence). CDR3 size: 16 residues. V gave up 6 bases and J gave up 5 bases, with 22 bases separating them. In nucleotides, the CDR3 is TGTGCCAGCAGACAGGGCCCCAACCATCCCCGGTATGGCTACACCTTC. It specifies CASRQGPNHPRYGYTF.

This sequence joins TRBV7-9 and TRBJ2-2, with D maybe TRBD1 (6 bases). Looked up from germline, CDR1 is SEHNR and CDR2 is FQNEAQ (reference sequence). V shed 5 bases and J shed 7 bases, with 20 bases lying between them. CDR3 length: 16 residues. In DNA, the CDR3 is TGTGCCAGCAGCCCGCAGGGGATCCTTCTAGGCGGGGAGCTGTTTTTT. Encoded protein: CASSPQGILLGGELFF.

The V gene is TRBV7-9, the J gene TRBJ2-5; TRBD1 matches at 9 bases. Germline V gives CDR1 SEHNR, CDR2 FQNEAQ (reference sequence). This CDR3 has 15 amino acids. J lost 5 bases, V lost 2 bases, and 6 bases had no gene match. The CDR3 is CASSLNRGRGETQYF. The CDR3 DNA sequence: TGTGCCAGCAGCTTAAACAGGGGGCGCGGGGAGACCCAGTACTTC.

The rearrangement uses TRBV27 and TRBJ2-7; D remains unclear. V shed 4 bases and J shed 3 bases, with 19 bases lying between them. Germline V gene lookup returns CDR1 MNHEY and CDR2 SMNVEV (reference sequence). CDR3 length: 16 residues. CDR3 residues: CASSSSPRVASYEQYF. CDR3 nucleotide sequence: TGTGCCAGCAGTTCCTCGCCAAGGGTCGCAAGCTACGAGCAGTACTTC.

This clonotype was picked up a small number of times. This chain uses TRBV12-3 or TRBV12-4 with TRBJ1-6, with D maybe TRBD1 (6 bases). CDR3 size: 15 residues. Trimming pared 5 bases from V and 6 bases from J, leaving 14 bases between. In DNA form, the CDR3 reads TGTGCCAGCAGTCTCCTCGGGGGCCCTAATTCACCCCTCCACTTT. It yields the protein CASSLLGGPNSPLHF.

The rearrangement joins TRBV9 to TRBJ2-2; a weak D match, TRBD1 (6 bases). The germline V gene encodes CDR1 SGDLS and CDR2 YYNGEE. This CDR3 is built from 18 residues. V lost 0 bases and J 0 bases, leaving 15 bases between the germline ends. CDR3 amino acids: CASSVAVTGGANTGELFF. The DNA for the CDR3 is TGTGCCAGCAGCGTAGCTGTGACAGGTGGCGCGAACACCGGGGAGCTGTTTTTT.

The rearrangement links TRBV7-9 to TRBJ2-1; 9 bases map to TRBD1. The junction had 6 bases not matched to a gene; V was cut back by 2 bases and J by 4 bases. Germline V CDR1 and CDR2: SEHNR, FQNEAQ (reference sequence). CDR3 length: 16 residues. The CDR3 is CASSLFGTGRYNEQFF. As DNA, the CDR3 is TGTGCCAGCAGCTTATTTGGGACAGGGAGATACAATGAGCAGTTCTTC. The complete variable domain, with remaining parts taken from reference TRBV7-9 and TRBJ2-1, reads DTGVSQNPRHKITKRGQNVTFRCDPISEHNRLYWYRQTLGQGPEFLTYFQNEAQLEKSRLLSDRFSAERPKGSFSTLEIQRTEQGDSAMYLCASSLFGTGRYNEQFFGPGTRLTVL.

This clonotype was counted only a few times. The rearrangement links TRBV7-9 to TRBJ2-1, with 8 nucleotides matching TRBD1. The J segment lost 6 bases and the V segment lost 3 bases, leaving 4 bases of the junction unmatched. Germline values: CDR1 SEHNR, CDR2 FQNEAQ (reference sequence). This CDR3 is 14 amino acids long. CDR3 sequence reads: CASSFQGAVNEQFF. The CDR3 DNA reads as TGTGCCAGCAGCTTCCAGGGGGCTGTCAATGAGCAGTTCTTC.

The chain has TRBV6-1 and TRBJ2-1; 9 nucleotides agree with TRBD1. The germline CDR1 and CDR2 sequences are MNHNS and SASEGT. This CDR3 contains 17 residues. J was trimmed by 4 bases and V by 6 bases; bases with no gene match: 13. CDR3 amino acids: CASRGTSGTGLYNEQFF. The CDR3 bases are TGTGCCAGCAGGGGTACTTCCGGGACAGGGTTATACAATGAGCAGTTCTTC.

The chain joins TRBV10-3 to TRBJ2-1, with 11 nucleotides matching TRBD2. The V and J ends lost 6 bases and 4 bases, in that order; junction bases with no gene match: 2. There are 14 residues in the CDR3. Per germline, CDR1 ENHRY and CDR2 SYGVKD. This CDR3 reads CAIRLAGEYNEQFF. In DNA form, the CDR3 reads TGTGCCATCAGACTAGCGGGAGAATACAATGAGCAGTTCTTC.

Here the CDR3 reads CSVAGGVGRTGELFF. The CDR3 DNA sequence: TGCAGCGTCGCCGGCGGGGTCGGTAGGACCGGGGAGCTGTTTTTT. The chain is built from TRBV29-1 and TRBJ2-2; a possible D gene is TRBD2 (6 bases). Trimming took 6 bases from V and 5 from J, leaving 19 bases between them. Germline CDR1 is SQVTM and CDR2 is ANQGSEA. The CDR3 is 15 amino acids.

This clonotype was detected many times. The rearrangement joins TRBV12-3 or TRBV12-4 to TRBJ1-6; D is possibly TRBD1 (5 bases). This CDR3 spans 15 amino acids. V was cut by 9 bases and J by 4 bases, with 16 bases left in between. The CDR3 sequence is CASIKTGVYNSPLHF. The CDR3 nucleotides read TGTGCCAGTATTAAAACGGGGGTTTATAATTCACCCCTCCACTTT.

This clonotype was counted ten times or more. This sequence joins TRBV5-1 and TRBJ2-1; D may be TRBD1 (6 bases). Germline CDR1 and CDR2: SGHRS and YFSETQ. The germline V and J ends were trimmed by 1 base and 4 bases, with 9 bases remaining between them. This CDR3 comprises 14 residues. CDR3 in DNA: TGCGCCAGCAGCTTGTCAGGGGAGTACAATGAGCAGTTCTTC. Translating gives CASSLSGEYNEQFF. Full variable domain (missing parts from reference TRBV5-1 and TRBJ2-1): KAGVTQTPRYLIKTRGQQVTLSCSPISGHRSVSWYQQTPGQGLQFLFEYFSETQRNKGNFPGRFSGRQFSNSRSEMNVSTLELGDSALYLCASSLSGEYNEQFFGPGTRLTVL.

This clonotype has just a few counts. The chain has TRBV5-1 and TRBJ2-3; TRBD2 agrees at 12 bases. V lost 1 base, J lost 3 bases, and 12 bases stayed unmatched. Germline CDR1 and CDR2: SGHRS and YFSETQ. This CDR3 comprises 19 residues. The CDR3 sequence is CASSLRPPGLAGYTDTQYF. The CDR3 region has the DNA TGCGCCAGCAGCTTGCGCCCCCCAGGACTAGCGGGATATACAGATACGCAGTATTTT. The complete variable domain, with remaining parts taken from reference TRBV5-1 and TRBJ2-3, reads KAGVTQTPRYLIKTRGQQVTLSCSPISGHRSVSWYQQTPGQGLQFLFEYFSETQRNKGNFPGRFSGRQFSNSRSEMNVSTLELGDSALYLCASSLRPPGLAGYTDTQYFGPGTRLTVL.

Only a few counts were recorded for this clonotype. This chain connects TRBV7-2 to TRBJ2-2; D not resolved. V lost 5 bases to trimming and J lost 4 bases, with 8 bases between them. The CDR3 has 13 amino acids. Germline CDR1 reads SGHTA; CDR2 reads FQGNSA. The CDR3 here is CASSGSSTGELFF. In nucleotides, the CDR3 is TGTGCCAGCAGCGGCAGTAGCACCGGGGAGCTGTTTTTT.